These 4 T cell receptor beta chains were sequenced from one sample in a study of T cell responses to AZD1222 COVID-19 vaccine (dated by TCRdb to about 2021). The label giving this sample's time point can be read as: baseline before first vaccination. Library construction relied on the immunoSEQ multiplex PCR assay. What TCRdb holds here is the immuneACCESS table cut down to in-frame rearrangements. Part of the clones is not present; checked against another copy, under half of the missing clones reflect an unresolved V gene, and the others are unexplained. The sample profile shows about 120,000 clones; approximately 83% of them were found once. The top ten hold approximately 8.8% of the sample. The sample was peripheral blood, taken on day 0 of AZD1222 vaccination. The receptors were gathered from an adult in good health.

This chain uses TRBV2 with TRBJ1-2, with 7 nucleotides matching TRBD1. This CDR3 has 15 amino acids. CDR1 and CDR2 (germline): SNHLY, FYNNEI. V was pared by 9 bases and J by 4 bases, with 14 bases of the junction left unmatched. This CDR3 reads CASSLGDSPSYGYTF. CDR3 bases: TGTGCCAGTTCGTTGGGGGACAGTCCATCCTATGGCTACACCTTC.

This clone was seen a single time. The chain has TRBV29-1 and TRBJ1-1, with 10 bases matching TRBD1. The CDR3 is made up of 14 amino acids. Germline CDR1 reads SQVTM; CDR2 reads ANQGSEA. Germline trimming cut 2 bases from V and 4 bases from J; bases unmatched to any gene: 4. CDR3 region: CSVERDRGSTEAFF. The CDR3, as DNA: TGCAGCGTTGAAAGGGACAGGGGAAGCACTGAAGCTTTCTTT.

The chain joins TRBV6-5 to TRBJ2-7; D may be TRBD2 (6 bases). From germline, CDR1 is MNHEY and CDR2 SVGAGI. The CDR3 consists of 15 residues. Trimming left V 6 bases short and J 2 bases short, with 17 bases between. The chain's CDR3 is CASSPDGGGTYEQYF. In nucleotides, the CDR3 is TGTGCCAGCAGCCCCGACGGGGGTGGAACCTACGAGCAGTACTTC.

DNA of the CDR3: TGTGCCAGCAGCTTAGCTGGGAACTATGGCTACACCTTC. Protein product: CASSLAGNYGYTF. The chain has TRBV11-2 and TRBJ1-2; unclear D gene. The CDR3 runs to 13 residues. The germline gives CDR1 SGHAT, CDR2 FQNNGV. The V gene lost 1 base and the J gene lost 2 bases, with 5 bases spanning the gap.